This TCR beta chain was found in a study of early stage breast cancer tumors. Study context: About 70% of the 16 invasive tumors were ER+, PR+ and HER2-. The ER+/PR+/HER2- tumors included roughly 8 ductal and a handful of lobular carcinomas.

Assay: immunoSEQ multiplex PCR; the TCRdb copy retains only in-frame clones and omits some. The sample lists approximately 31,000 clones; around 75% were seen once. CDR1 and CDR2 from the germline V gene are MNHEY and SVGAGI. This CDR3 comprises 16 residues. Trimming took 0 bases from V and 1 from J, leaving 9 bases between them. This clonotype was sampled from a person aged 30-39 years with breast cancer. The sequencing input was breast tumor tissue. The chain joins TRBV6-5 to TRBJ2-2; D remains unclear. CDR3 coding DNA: TGTGCCAGCAGTTACTCGCTCCCAGGGAACACCGGGGAGCTGTTTTTT. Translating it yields CASSYSLPGNTGELFF.